This T cell receptor beta chain was sequenced in a study of beta chain features in type 1 diabetes. This clone was counted a few times. Its specificity is unknown. The investigators reverse transcribed all of the isolated RNA, so they sequenced expressed TCRB transcripts. The method was immunoSEQ multiplex PCR; TCRdb's version includes in-frame clones alone and lacks a portion of them. The table includes a few hundred thousand clones, 14% detected once. CDR1 SGHTA and CDR2 FQGNSA come from the germline V gene. There are 14 residues in the CDR3. The ends lost 5 bases at V and 7 bases at J; junction bases unmatched: 4. General study findings and limits: Shorter templates might be favored by PCR, and equally so in patients and in controls.

The receptor was isolated from a man under 40 in good health. The chain is built from TRBV7-2 and TRBJ1-6; 8 nucleotides agree with TRBD1. The specimen was central memory CD4+ T cells from blood. The DNA of the CDR3 is TGTGCCAGCAGCATTCGACAGGGGAATTCACCCCTCCACTTT. This codes for CASSIRQGNSPLHF.